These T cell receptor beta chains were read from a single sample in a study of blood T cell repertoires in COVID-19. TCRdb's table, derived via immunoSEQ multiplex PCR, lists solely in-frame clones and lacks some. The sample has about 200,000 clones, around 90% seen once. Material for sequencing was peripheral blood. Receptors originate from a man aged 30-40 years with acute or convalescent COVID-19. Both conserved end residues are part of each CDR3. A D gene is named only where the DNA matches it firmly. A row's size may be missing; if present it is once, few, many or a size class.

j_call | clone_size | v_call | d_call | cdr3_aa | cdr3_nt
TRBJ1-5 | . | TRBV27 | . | CASSSQKPGQYSNQPQHF | TGTGCCAGCAGTTCTCAAAAACCAGGACAGTATAGCAATCAGCCCCAGCATTTT
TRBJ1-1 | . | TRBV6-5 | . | CASRRDGRNTEAFF | TGTGCCAGCAGGCGGGACGGACGGAACACTGAAGCTTTCTTT
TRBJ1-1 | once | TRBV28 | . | CASSLGLDKYTEAFF | TGTGCCAGCAGTTTAGGGTTGGACAAATACACTGAAGCTTTCTTT
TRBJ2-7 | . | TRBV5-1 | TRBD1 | CASSLSGGSYEQYF | TGCGCCAGCAGCTTGTCAGGGGGTTCCTACGAGCAGTACTTC
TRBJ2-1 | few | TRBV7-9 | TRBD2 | CASSSPMGLAEGEYNEQFF | TGTGCCAGCAGCTCACCAATGGGACTAGCGGAGGGGGAGTACAATGAGCAGTTCTTC
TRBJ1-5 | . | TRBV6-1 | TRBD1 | CASSEARRTGNQPQHF | TGTGCCAGCAGTGAAGCGCGGAGGACAGGGAATCAGCCCCAGCATTTT
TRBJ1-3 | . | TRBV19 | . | CASSINSLSGNTIYF | TGTGCCAGTAGTATAAACAGTTTATCTGGAAACACCATATATTTT
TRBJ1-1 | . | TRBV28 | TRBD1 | CASRQNPGQGATEAFF | TGTGCCAGCCGCCAAAATCCGGGACAGGGGGCCACTGAAGCTTTCTTT
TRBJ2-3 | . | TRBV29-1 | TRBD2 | CSVGAGRGTDTQYF | TGCAGCGTCGGGGCCGGGAGGGGCACAGATACGCAGTATTTT
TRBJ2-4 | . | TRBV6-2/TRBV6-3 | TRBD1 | CASSSLPDRGGNIQYF | TGTGCCAGCAGTTCCCTCCCGGACAGGGGGGGAAACATTCAGTACTTC
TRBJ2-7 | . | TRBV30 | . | CAWSSYYEQYF | TGTGCCTGGAGTTCCTACTACGAGCAGTACTTC
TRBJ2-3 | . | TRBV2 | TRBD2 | CASTLAELNTQYF | TGTGCCAGCACCCTAGCGGAATTAAATACGCAGTATTTT
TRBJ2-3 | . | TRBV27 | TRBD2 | CASSFLLAETTDTQYF | TGTGCCAGCAGTTTCTTACTAGCGGAGACCACAGATACGCAGTATTTT
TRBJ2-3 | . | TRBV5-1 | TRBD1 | CASSALTGAGDTQYF | TGCGCCAGCAGCGCGCTTACAGGGGCAGGAGATACGCAGTATTTT
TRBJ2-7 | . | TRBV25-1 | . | CASSEYTTGAYEQYF | TGTGCCAGCAGTGAGTATACGACGGGAGCCTACGAGCAGTACTTC
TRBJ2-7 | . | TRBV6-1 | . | CASSEDSGEGWTYEQYF | TGTGCCAGCAGTGAGGATTCCGGTGAGGGTTGGACCTACGAGCAGTACTTC
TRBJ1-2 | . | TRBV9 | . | CASSSVGWQGQNYGYTF | TGTGCCAGCAGCTCGGTAGGTTGGCAGGGACAAAACTATGGCTACACCTTC
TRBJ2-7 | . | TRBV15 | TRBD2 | CATSSPLRLTSGRALGEQYF | TGTGCCACCAGCAGTCCCCTCCGCCTGACTAGCGGGAGGGCCCTGGGGGAGCAGTACTTC
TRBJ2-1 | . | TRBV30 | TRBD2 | CAWKTSGYYNEQFF | TGTGCCTGGAAGACTAGCGGGTACTACAATGAGCAGTTCTTC
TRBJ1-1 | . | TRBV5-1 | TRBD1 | CASSPTTGGRGTEAFF | TGCGCCAGCAGCCCTACGACAGGGGGTAGGGGCACTGAAGCTTTCTTT
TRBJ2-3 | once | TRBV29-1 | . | CSLRTPLPDTQYF | TGCAGCCTCCGGACTCCCCTGCCAGATACGCAGTATTTT
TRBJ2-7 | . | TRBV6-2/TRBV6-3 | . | CASSYTTGYEQYF | TGTGCCAGCAGTTACACGACAGGCTACGAGCAGTACTTC
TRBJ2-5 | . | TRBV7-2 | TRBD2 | CASSSQLAGGGETQYF | TGTGCCAGCAGCTCTCAACTAGCGGGAGGAGGTGAGACCCAGTACTTC
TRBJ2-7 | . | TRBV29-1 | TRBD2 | CSVVGLAEGYEQYF | TGCAGCGTTGTTGGGCTAGCGGAAGGCTACGAGCAGTACTTC
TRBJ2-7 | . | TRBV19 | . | CASNEGTEQYF | TGTGCCAGTAACGAGGGAACCGAGCAGTACTTC
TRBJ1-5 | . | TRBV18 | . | CASRSDINQPQHF | TGTGCCAGCCGTTCAGATATCAATCAGCCCCAGCATTTT
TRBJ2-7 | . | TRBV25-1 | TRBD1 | CASSSGQGGYEQYF | TGTGCCAGCAGTTCAGGACAGGGGGGCTACGAGCAGTACTTC
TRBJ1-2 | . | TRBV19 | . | CATEDVRGNYGYTF | TGTGCTACTGAGGACGTGCGGGGGAACTATGGCTACACCTTC
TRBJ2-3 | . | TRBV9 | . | CASSGPGDTQYF | TGTGCCAGCAGCGGTCCAGGAGATACGCAGTATTTT
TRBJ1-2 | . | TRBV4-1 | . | CASSQREGSYDGYTF | TGCGCCAGCAGCCAACGGGAGGGAAGTTACGATGGCTACACCTTC
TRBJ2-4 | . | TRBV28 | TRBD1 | CAISLGGQGINIQYF | TGTGCCATTTCGCTCGGGGGACAGGGGATAAACATTCAGTACTTC
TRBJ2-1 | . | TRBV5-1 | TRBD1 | CASSSLTWTGGGNEQFF | TGCGCCAGCAGCTCCCTGACTTGGACAGGGGGAGGGAATGAGCAGTTCTTC
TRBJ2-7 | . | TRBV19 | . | CASSQTGEQYF | TGTGCCAGTAGCCAAACAGGCGAGCAGTACTTC